This TCR beta chain was obtained from a study of shared clonotypes between healthy human individuals. General study findings and limits: Researchers found naive subsets generally carried larger estimated richness than memory subsets.

In its sample, this clone was seen a few times. Its specificity is unknown. Several immunoSEQ plates received, in even portions, the genomic DNA of each subset. How the authors handled the data: Quality scores were absent from the junction-only immunoSEQ sequences, so filtering differed. Using immunoSEQ multiplex PCR, the repertoire was profiled, and TCRdb retains in-frame clones only, with some absent. The V and J calls and clone size come from that table; D and trimming were worked out from the DNA. This repertoire shows around 980,000 clones, 75% to 85% found once; its top ten account for under 0.8%. Sequences were obtained from memory CD4+ T cells from PBMCs. Subset denoted: CD45RA-negative fraction. This TCR was sampled from a man between 18 and 35 years old in good health. Some clones in this sample may be carry-over from other donors' samples.

The CDR3 is CASSVKDRGAYEQYF. In nucleotides, the CDR3 is TGTGCCAGCAGTGTTAAAGACAGGGGGGCCTACGAGCAGTACTTC. The V gene is TRBV2, the J gene TRBJ2-7; the match to TRBD1 covers 9 bases. The trim removed 4 bases at V and 2 bases at J, leaving 6 bases unmatched. The CDR3 length is 15 residues. Germline loops: CDR1 SNHLY, CDR2 FYNNEI.